The entry below gives a single TCR beta chain sequence along with its context. Antigen specificity is unknown. CDR1 is LNHDA and CDR2 is SQIVND in the germline V gene (reference sequence). J was trimmed by 5 bases and V by 4 bases; bases with no gene match: 8. The CDR3 spans 15 residues. In the PCR, 60 Vbeta and 13 Jbeta primers were used. Assay used: immunoSEQ multiplex PCR; TCRdb lists only in-frame clones, some missing. The table lists under 200,000 clones, about 80% of them singletons. The data originate from a study of cytomegalovirus exposure and HLA in healthy donors. About the research overall: A preliminary data release comprised around 90 million unique TCRs obtained from HLA-typed donors.

Broader study findings: Across all donors, roughly uniform sequencing depth was an assumption of the presence/absence analyses.

Each donor was healthy, and each was a bone marrow donor. What was sequenced was PBMCs. This TCR derives from a man in his late teens or twenties in good health and CMV-seropositive. The chain carries TRBV19 and TRBJ2-1; TRBD2 aligns across 7 bases. Written as DNA, the CDR3 is TGTGCCAGTAGTACTTCTAGCGGAATTCACAATGAGCAGTTCTTC. This codes for CASSTSSGIHNEQFF. The variable domain in full, completed from reference TRBV19 and TRBJ2-1, reads DGGITQSPKYLFRKEGQNVTLSCEQNLNHDAMYWYRQDPGQGLRLIYYSQIVNDFQKGDIAEGYSVSREKKESFPLTVTSAQKNPTAFYLCASSTSSGIHNEQFFGPGTRLTVL.